These 10 T cell receptor beta chains originate from one sample sequenced in a study of human T cells and chemical hapten exposure. Time point denoted: patch test 2, 6 weeks after DPC sensitization. Treatment meaning: therapeutic diphenylcyclopropenone sensitization with weekly scalp DPC. In TCRdb, the RACE reads were re-called with MiXCR into one record per CDR3 protein. This sample yields 110,000 to 150,000 distinct CDR3 sequences, of which 12% are seen a single time; 1.4% belongs to the top ten. The sequenced sample was whole blood, obtained in connection with sensitization to the hapten diphenylcyclopropenone (DPC). These receptors were obtained from a woman aged 50 to 60 with alopecia areata. Some clones in this sample may be carry-over from other donors' samples.

The chain combines TRBV7-9 with TRBJ2-1; TRBD1 is a possible D gene (6 bases). CDR3 size: 11 residues. The germline V gene encodes CDR1 SEHNR and CDR2 FQNEAQ (reference sequence). Trimming removed 6 bases at V and 8 bases at J, with 8 bases between. The CDR3, as DNA: TGTGCCAGCAGACCAGGGGATGAGCAGTTCTTC. Amino acid sequence: CASRPGDEQFF.

The chain links TRBV4-3 to TRBJ1-2; maybe TRBD1 (6 bases). The V gene lost 0 bases and the J gene lost 9 bases, with 17 bases spanning the gap. Germline V lookup: CDR1 LGHNA, CDR2 YSLEER. The CDR3 covers 15 residues. The CDR3 DNA reads as TGCGCCAGCAGCCAAGATTATCGGGACATACGTCGCTACACCTTC. This gives the protein CASSQDYRDIRRYTF.

This clonotype showed up many times. The chain couples TRBV4-3 to TRBJ2-3, with 9 bases identical to TRBD2. Germline V CDR1 and CDR2: LGHNA, YSLEER. The V and J ends lost 0 bases and 3 bases, in that order; junction bases with no gene match: 10. The CDR3 is made up of 18 amino acids. The CDR3 nucleotides are TGCGCCAGCAGCCAAGATGGCCCAGCGGGAGGTCGAACAGATACGCAGTATTTT. This codes for CASSQDGPAGGRTDTQYF.

This chain connects TRBV18 to TRBJ2-3; perhaps TRBD2 as D (5 bases). The length of the CDR3 is 13 residues. From germline, CDR1 is KGHSH and CDR2 LQKENI. The V gene lost 2 bases and the J gene lost 5 bases, with 8 bases spanning the gap. The CDR3 reads CASSPTGVDTQYF. DNA for the CDR3: TGTGCCAGCTCACCAACCGGGGTAGATACGCAGTATTTT.

This clonotype was seen a few times. This chain connects TRBV7-2 to TRBJ2-1; 7 bases are a match to TRBD2. The CDR3 has 16 amino acids. Trimming cost V 2 bases and J 1 base; bases outside gene matches: 5. CDR1 SGHTA and CDR2 FQGNSA come from the germline V gene. CDR3 sequence (DNA): TGTGCCAGCAGCTTATTTGGGGGAGGGTCCTACAATGAGCAGTTCTTC. It encodes CASSLFGGGSYNEQFF.

This clonotype has more than one count but fewer than ten. The chain employs TRBV5-4 and TRBJ2-2; D is perhaps TRBD1 or TRBD2 (5 bases each). Germline V lookup: CDR1 SGHNT, CDR2 YYREEE (reference sequence). The V and J ends lost 0 bases and 0 bases respectively, with 6 bases between them. This CDR3 comprises 15 residues. The DNA of the CDR3 is TGTGCCAGCAGCTTGGTGGGGGCGAACACCGGGGAGCTGTTTTTT. This encodes CASSLVGANTGELFF.

This clonotype was counted many times. The CDR3 protein is CASMRVNQPQHF. The CDR3 DNA reads as TGTGCCAGCATGAGGGTCAATCAGCCCCAGCATTTT. V usage is TRBV6-1 and J usage is TRBJ1-5; D remains unclear. V was pared by 7 bases and J by 3 bases, with 7 bases between. Germline V gene lookup returns CDR1 MNHNS and CDR2 SASEGT. The CDR3 sequence is 12 residues long.

The sample holds many counts of this clonotype. CDR3 loop: CASSQDLRGQFF. CDR3 sequence (DNA): TGTGCCAGCAGCCAAGATCTTAGGGGGCAGTTCTTC. The rearrangement uses TRBV4-2 and TRBJ2-1; the D gene is possibly TRBD1 (5 bases). Trimming removed 0 bases from V and 12 bases from J, with 9 bases in between. CDR1 and CDR2 from the germline V gene are LGHNA and YNFKEQ. This CDR3 comprises 12 residues.

This clonotype was detected only a few times. The chain carries TRBV7-8 and TRBJ2-7, with TRBD1 identical over 9 bases. Germline assignment: CDR1 SGHVS and CDR2 FQNEAQ. This CDR3 is built from 15 residues. Trimming removed 3 bases from V and 6 bases from J; junction bases left unmatched: 9. The chain's CDR3 is CASSFHRDRAAEQYF. The CDR3 nucleotides read TGTGCCAGCAGCTTTCACCGGGACAGGGCGGCCGAGCAGTACTTC. The variable domain in full, completed from reference TRBV7-8 and TRBJ2-7, reads GAGVSQSPRYKVAKRGQDVALRCDPISGHVSLFWYQQALGQGPEFLTYFQNEAQLDKSGLPSDRFFAERPEGSVSTLKIQRTQQEDSAVYLCASSFHRDRAAEQYFGPGTRLTVT.

This chain connects TRBV29-1 to TRBJ2-5, with D tentatively TRBD1 (5 bases). The CDR3 extends over 14 amino acids. The V gene's germline CDR1 is SQVTM and CDR2 ANQGSEA. The ends were cut back, 7 bases at V and 6 bases at J, with 21 bases in the middle. The CDR3 loop is CSALDDSLGQTQYF. The CDR3 DNA follows: TGCAGCGCCCTAGATGACAGCCTAGGCCAGACCCAGTACTTC.